What follows are 18 T cell receptor beta chains derived from one specimen sequenced in a study of T cells in women clearing cervical HPV infection. Produced via immunoSEQ multiplex PCR; TCRdb's table is partial and in-frame only. The data include more than 20,000 clones; the top ten clones carry 9.5% to 10%. Sequenced material: blood buffy coat. The receptor source for this set is a woman between 18 and 70 years old with a cervical HPV16 infection that either progressed to CIN3+ or cleared (not recorded which).

Note on this clone: The CDR3 goes on 3 residues after the read ends, and that part is filled in from the germline J gene. The chain uses TRBV28 and TRBJ2-1; 7 bases match TRBD1. Germline V gene lookup returns CDR1 MDHEN and CDR2 SYDVKM. With 4 bases clipped from V and 3 bases from J, the junction kept 6 bases outside the gene matches. The CDR3 has 15 residues. The CDR3: CASSWTGKNYNEQFF. Incomplete CDR3 DNA: TGTGCCAGCAGTTGGACAGGTAAAAACTACAATGAG.

In the case of this clone: The read halts 3 residues ahead of the CDR3 end, with the missing end drawn from the germline J gene. V usage is TRBV7-9 and J usage is TRBJ1-2, with D possibly being TRBD1 (6 bases). Germline CDR1 reads SEHNR; CDR2 reads FQNEAQ (reference sequence). The ends were cut back, 1 base at V and 4 bases at J, with 13 bases in the middle. There are 15 residues in the CDR3. The CDR3 bases that were read are TGTGCCAGCAGCTTAGGAACAGGGACGACCTATGGC. Amino acids: CASSLGTGTTYG. The entire CDR3 sequence reads CASSLGTGTTYGYTF. The full variable domain, in which reference TRBV7-9 and TRBJ1-2 provide the parts outside the CDR3, is DTGVSQNPRHKITKRGQNVTFRCDPISEHNRLYWYRQTLGQGPEFLTYFQNEAQLEKSRLLSDRFSAERPKGSFSTLEIQRTEQGDSAMYLCASSLGTGTTYGYTFGSGTRLTVV.

By frequency, this clone registers medium-sized (0.01 to 0.1%). The DNA ends 3 residues before the CDR3 does, and the rest of the CDR3 is filled in from the germline J gene. The V and J genes are TRBV2 and TRBJ2-4; maybe TRBD1 (6 bases). The V and J ends lost 5 bases and 0 bases respectively, with 14 bases between them. Germline-derived CDR1 and CDR2 are SNHLY and FYNNEI. The CDR3 totals 16 residues. The CDR3 sequence is CASSRTETVAKNIQYF. The part of the CDR3 DNA that was read is TGTGCCAGCAGTCGGACAGAGACCGTAGCCAAAAACATT.

Notes on this clone: The read halts 3 residues ahead of the CDR3 end, with the missing end drawn from the germline J gene. The chain uses TRBV20-1 and TRBJ1-1; TRBD1 agrees at 10 bases. V was clipped by 5 bases and J by 4 bases; unmatched bases: 7. The V gene's germline CDR1 is DFQATT and CDR2 SNEGSKA (reference sequence). The CDR3 contains 14 residues. Partial CDR3 DNA: TGCAGTGCTCATGACAGGGGGCTTAGCACTGAA. Translation: CSAHDRGLSTE. The CDR3 in full is CSAHDRGLSTEAFF.

As for this clone: The sequenced fragment ends 3 residues before the CDR3 boundary, so the rest is inferred from the germline J gene. The chain recombines TRBV19 with TRBJ2-5, with unresolved D. This CDR3 has 13 amino acids. Trimming took 3 bases from V and 1 from J, leaving 6 bases between them. The V gene's germline CDR1 is LNHDA and CDR2 SQIVND (reference sequence). CDR3 DNA, as far as it was read: TGTGCCAGTAGTATTGGCTCCCAAGAGACC. Protein: CASSIGSQET. The entire CDR3 is CASSIGSQETQYF.

Notes on this clone: The CDR3 is cut off 3 residues early in the read; its end comes from the germline J gene. This same CDR3 is encoded by further DNA sequences in the sample. The chain links TRBV19 to TRBJ1-5, with 11 nucleotides matching TRBD1. The J segment lost 4 bases and the V segment lost 5 bases, leaving 1 base of the junction unmatched. The CDR3 length is 14 residues. The germline CDR1 and CDR2 sequences are LNHDA and SQIVND (reference sequence). Incomplete CDR3 DNA: TGTGCCAGTAGTGGGACAGGGGGTAATCAGCCC. Translation gives CASSGTGGNQP. In full, the CDR3 is CASSGTGGNQPQHF.

As regards this clone: The DNA ends 3 residues before the CDR3 does, and the rest of the CDR3 is filled in from the germline J gene. The chain employs TRBV20-1 and TRBJ2-7; weak D call: TRBD2 (6 bases). Trimming took off 3 bases at V and 0 bases at J, with 12 bases between the two ends. The CDR3 has 14 amino acids. Germline V CDR1 and CDR2: DFQATT, SNEGSKA (reference sequence). CDR3 amino acids: CSASDSGSSYEQYF. Incomplete CDR3 DNA: TGCAGTGCTAGTGATAGCGGTAGCTCCTACGAG.

In the case of this clone: The read falls 3 residues short of the CDR3 end, and the missing part is taken from the germline J gene. This chain links TRBV7-2 with TRBJ1-1; D gene uncertain. V was shortened by 5 bases and J by 0 bases, with 10 bases between the two germline ends. From germline, CDR1 is SGHTA and CDR2 FQGNSA. The CDR3 covers 14 residues. CDR3 region: CASSDAGLNTEAFF. Partial CDR3 DNA: TGTGCCAGCAGCGATGCCGGGTTGAACACTGAA.

Incomplete CDR3 DNA: TGTGCCAGCAGCTTAGAGAGCGAGAATAATTCACCC. Encoded protein: CASSLESENNSP. The entire CDR3 is CASSLESENNSPLHF. The gene calls are TRBV11-2 and TRBJ1-6; no firm D call. The read terminates 3 residues before the CDR3 end, so the remaining end is supplied by the germline J gene. The length of the CDR3 is 15 residues. V was trimmed by 0 bases and J by 5 bases, leaving 8 bases between them. Germline V CDR1 and CDR2: SGHAT, FQNNGV.

Concerning this clone itself: The CDR3 extends 3 residues past the end of the read, so its final part is completed from the germline J gene. J is TRBJ2-5 and V is TRBV7-9; D unclear. Trimming took off 1 base at V and 5 bases at J, with 5 bases between the two ends. The CDR3 length is 12 residues. The germline gives CDR1 SEHNR, CDR2 FQNEAQ (reference sequence). The CDR3 protein is CASSLVRETQYF. The CDR3 bases that were read are TGTGCCAGCAGCTTAGTTCGGGAGACC.

As regards this clone: The CDR3 is cut off 3 residues early in the read; its end comes from the germline J gene. The chain carries TRBV6-2 or TRBV6-3 and TRBJ2-1, with TRBD2 identical over 11 bases. CDR3 length equals 15 residues. CDR1 is MNHEY and CDR2 is SVGEGT in the germline V gene. V gave up 4 bases and J gave up 9 bases; unmatched junction bases: 8. The CDR3 is CASSSFSGGAVEQFF. CDR3 DNA (partial): TGTGCCAGCAGTTCGTTTAGCGGGGGGGCGGTTGAG.

Comment on this clone: The read is 3 residues too short to cover the CDR3 end, so that end is filled in from the germline J gene. V usage is TRBV18 and J usage is TRBJ1-2, with unresolved D. CDR3 size: 13 residues. CDR1 is KGHSH and CDR2 is LQKENI in the germline V gene. Here the CDR3 reads CASSPSMDYDYTF. Partial CDR3 DNA: TGTGCCAGCTCCCCGAGCATGGACTACGAC.

A note on this clone: The missing CDR3 end, 3 residues past where the read stops, is filled in from the germline J gene. The V and J genes are TRBV28 and TRBJ1-1, with D uncertain. Germline CDR1 and CDR2: MDHEN and SYDVKM. The CDR3 sequence is 15 residues long. Trimming cost V 8 bases and J 4 bases, with 20 bases left between them. The CDR3 sequence is CASRNQQGSGTEAFF. The DNA read from the CDR3 is TGTGCCAGCCGGAACCAACAAGGGTCCGGCACTGAA.

On this clone itself: Read sequence stops 3 residues before the CDR3 end, and the germline J gene provides the missing end. This rearrangement joins TRBV29-1 to TRBJ1-5; D unclear. The length of the CDR3 is 12 residues. Deletions cut 4 bases from V and 1 base from J, with 5 bases between. Per germline, CDR1 SQVTM and CDR2 ANQGSEA. The CDR3 DNA, read in part, is TGCAGCGTTGGTCAAAGCAATCAGCCC. It yields the protein CSVGQSNQP. The whole CDR3 protein reads CSVGQSNQPQHF.

Note on this clone: The CDR3 is cut off 3 residues early in the read; its end comes from the germline J gene. V gene TRBV7-8 combines with J gene TRBJ1-1; 8 nucleotides match TRBD1. Looked up from germline, CDR1 is SGHVS and CDR2 is FQNEAQ. This CDR3 has 13 amino acids. V shed 8 bases and J 3 bases; nucleotides not matched to a gene: 5. Partial CDR3 DNA: TGTGCCAGCTCAACAGGGGGGTACACTGAA. Translated, it gives CASSTGGYTE. The full CDR3 sequence reads CASSTGGYTEAFF.

This clone counts as medium-sized by frequency. Read coverage stops 3 residues before the CDR3 terminus; the germline J gene supplies the remainder. V and J are TRBV27 and TRBJ2-1, with D possibly being TRBD2 (5 bases). This CDR3 has 13 residues. CDR1 and CDR2 from the germline V gene are MNHEY and SMNVEV (reference sequence). Trimming pared 5 bases from V and 9 bases from J, leaving 14 bases between. CDR3 protein: CASSPTLAGEQFF. CDR3 DNA (partial): TGTGCCAGCAGTCCGACGCTAGCCGGTGAG.

Turning to this clone: The read ends 3 residues early relative to the CDR3; the germline J gene fills the gap. The chain has TRBV29-1 and TRBJ1-1, with TRBD1 matching 7 bases. V lost 4 bases and J lost 1; bases outside the gene matches: 3. The CDR3 runs to 13 residues. CDR1 SQVTM and CDR2 ANQGSEA come from the germline V gene. The chain's CDR3 is CSVGNRGNTEAFF. CDR3 DNA (partial): TGCAGCGTTGGAAACAGGGGGAACACTGAA.

CDR3 bases read: TGTGCCAGCAGCTCCCAAACCCAGGGATCCGAG. Translating it yields CASSSQTQGSE. The entire CDR3 sequence reads CASSSQTQGSEQYF. J is TRBJ2-7 and V is TRBV7-2, with a possible D match to TRBD1 (5 bases). The CDR3 extends 3 residues past the end of the read, so its final part is completed from the germline J gene. The CDR3 sequence is 14 residues long. The ends were cut back, 4 bases at V and 6 bases at J, with 16 bases in the middle. CDR1 is SGHTA and CDR2 is FQGNSA in the germline V gene.